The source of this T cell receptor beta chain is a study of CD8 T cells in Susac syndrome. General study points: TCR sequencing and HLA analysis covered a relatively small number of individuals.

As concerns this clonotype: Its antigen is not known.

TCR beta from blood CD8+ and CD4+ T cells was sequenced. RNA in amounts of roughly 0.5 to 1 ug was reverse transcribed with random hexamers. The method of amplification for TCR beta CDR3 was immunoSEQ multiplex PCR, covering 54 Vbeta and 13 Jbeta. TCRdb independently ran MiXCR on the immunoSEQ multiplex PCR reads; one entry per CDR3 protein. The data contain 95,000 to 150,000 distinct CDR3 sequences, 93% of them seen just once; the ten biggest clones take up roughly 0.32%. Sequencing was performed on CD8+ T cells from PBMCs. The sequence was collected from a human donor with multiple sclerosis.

In DNA, the CDR3 is TGCGCCAGCAGTCAATCCCTAGTTCCGACAGGGAATCAGCCCCAGCATTTT. Translating it yields CASSQSLVPTGNQPQHF. The V gene is TRBV23-1, the J gene TRBJ1-5, with TRBD1 identical over 7 bases. Being an ORF, TRBV23-1 has a function that is uncertain. V was clipped by 0 bases and J by 4 bases; unmatched bases: 9. The CDR3 is 17 residues long.